This passage covers 5 T cell receptor beta chains from one sample sequenced in a study of a mutant IDH1 vaccine in newly diagnosed glioma. These receptors' antigens are unknown. Sample time point: week 47, end of study. The content of each vaccine dose was 300 ug of mutant IDH1 20-mer peptide, and topical imiquimod accompanied it. Measured with immunoSEQ multiplex PCR; TCRdb has only the in-frame clones, and not every one. The sample yields just over 60,000 clones, 75% to 90% seen once. The material sequenced was PBMCs, taken from a glioma patient whose treatment included an IDH1 peptide vaccine. Every receptor here comes from a man aged 25 to 40 with glioma.

The CDR3 loop is CASSTRFGTKEVGELFF. DNA for the CDR3: TGTGCCAGTAGTACCCGATTCGGGACAAAGGAGGTCGGGGAGCTGTTTTTT. V gene TRBV19 combines with J gene TRBJ2-2, with a tentative D call TRBD1 (6 bases). The CDR3 extends over 17 amino acids. CDR1 is LNHDA and CDR2 is SQIVND in the germline V gene (reference sequence). The ends were cut back, 4 bases at V and 7 bases at J, with 22 bases in the middle.

The J gene is TRBJ1-6, the V gene TRBV11-2, with 8 bases identical to TRBD1. This CDR3 is built from 15 residues. Germline trimming cut 3 bases from V and 9 bases from J; bases unmatched to any gene: 7. The germline CDR1 and CDR2 sequences are SGHAT and FQNNGV. CDR3 DNA: TGTGCCAGCAGCTTGGAAGACAGGGGATTTTCACCCCTCCACTTT. Its translation: CASSLEDRGFSPLHF.

This chain links TRBV5-1 with TRBJ2-7, with D perhaps matching TRBD1 (6 bases). CDR1 and CDR2 (germline): SGHRS, YFSETQ. The CDR3 spans 13 residues. With 0 bases removed from V and 6 bases from J, the gap between germline ends came to 10 bases. The CDR3 loop is CASSLEQGGEQYF. CDR3 nucleotides: TGCGCCAGCAGCTTGGAACAGGGCGGCGAGCAGTACTTC.

The chain joins TRBV9 to TRBJ2-1; 9 nucleotides align to TRBD2. V dropped 7 bases and J dropped 8; count of bases not matched to a gene: 13. The CDR3 runs 15 residues. CDR1 and CDR2 from the germline V gene are SGDLS and YYNGEE. Written as DNA, the CDR3 is TGTGCCAGCCGCTCGCGTAGGGGACTAGCCTATGAGCAGTTCTTC. It specifies CASRSRRGLAYEQFF.

The V call is TRBV7-9, the J call TRBJ1-6; D is possibly TRBD1 (5 bases). Trimming took 4 bases from V and 7 from J, leaving 14 bases between them. The CDR3 contains 15 residues. Germline V gives CDR1 SEHNR, CDR2 FQNEAQ (reference sequence). Here the CDR3 reads CASSSPGRGNSPLHF. DNA for the CDR3: TGTGCCAGCAGCTCTCCGGGACGGGGAAATTCACCCCTCCACTTT.